What follows are 24 T cell receptor beta chains derived from one specimen sequenced in a study of Ad26.COV2.S vaccination and SARS-CoV-2 variants. Treatment described: some 20 received Ad26.COV2.S at low or high dose, single or two shots; roughly five received placebo; per-sample allocation not given. At day 63 after the first vaccine or placebo injection, samples were drawn. Some clones are missing from TCRdb's copy, which holds only in-frame ones; the method was immunoSEQ multiplex PCR. The data show 350,000 to 450,000 clones, 83% seen once. This specimen was peripheral blood, taken in a trial of Ad26.COV2.S vaccine versus placebo. These receptor sequences come from a person aged 18-65 years who received the Ad26.COV2.S COVID-19 vaccine or a placebo.

The chain employs TRBV5-4 and TRBJ2-1; TRBD2 matches at 11 bases. Trimming at V came to 3 bases and at J to 3 bases, leaving 5 bases not matched to a gene. CDR3 length: 16 residues. Germline-derived CDR1 and CDR2 are SGHNT and YYREEE (reference sequence). CDR3 sequence reads: CASSSPSGGIYNEQFF. CDR3 coding DNA: TGTGCCAGCAGCTCCCCTAGCGGGGGGATCTACAATGAGCAGTTCTTC.

The chain carries TRBV29-1 and TRBJ1-1; D is ambiguous. The CDR3 has 13 residues. Per the germline V gene, CDR1 is SQVTM and CDR2 is ANQGSEA. The V gene lost 4 bases and the J gene lost 3 bases, with 12 bases spanning the gap. Here the CDR3 reads CSVGSGSDTEAFF. As DNA, the CDR3 is TGCAGCGTTGGTAGCGGATCGGACACTGAAGCTTTCTTT.

The V call is TRBV10-1, the J call TRBJ1-5; unclear D gene. The CDR3 loop spans 12 amino acids. The germline V and J ends were trimmed by 0 bases and 6 bases, with 3 bases remaining between them. CDR1 is WNHNN, CDR2 SYGVQD, per germline (reference sequence). The CDR3 bases are TGCGCCAGCAGTGAGTCAAGTCAGCCCCAGCATTTT. Protein: CASSESSQPQHF.

This chain links TRBV24-1 with TRBJ2-1, with D possibly being TRBD2 (5 bases). The CDR3 has 15 residues. V dropped 3 bases and J dropped 0 bases, with 8 bases sitting between them. Germline V gene data show CDR1 as KGHDR and CDR2 as SFDVKD. The CDR3 DNA sequence: TGTGCCACCAGTGATGTTACTAGCTCCTACAATGAGCAGTTCTTC. Protein product: CATSDVTSSYNEQFF.

The chain joins TRBV19 to TRBJ2-7; 9 bases map to TRBD1. Germline V gene sequence: CDR1 LNHDA, CDR2 SQIVND (reference sequence). The CDR3 is 15 amino acids. V lost 4 bases to trimming and J lost 1 base; unmatched junction nucleotides: 5. The CDR3 reads CASSTPGTGSYEQYF. The CDR3 bases are TGTGCCAGTAGTACCCCAGGGACAGGGTCCTACGAGCAGTACTTC.

The chain recombines TRBV4-1 with TRBJ1-2, with TRBD1 as a possible D gene (6 bases). The length of the CDR3 is 18 residues. CDR1 is MGHRA and CDR2 is YSYEKL in the germline V gene. Trimming removed 3 bases at V and 0 bases at J, with 20 bases between. The CDR3 loop reads CASSQMGRGPISNYGYTF. CDR3 DNA sequence: TGCGCCAGCAGCCAGATGGGACGGGGGCCGATTTCTAACTATGGCTACACCTTC.

The chain has TRBV4-3 and TRBJ1-5; a possible D gene is TRBD1 (5 bases). From germline, CDR1 is LGHNA and CDR2 YSLEER. The CDR3 runs to 13 residues. Trimming pared 3 bases from V and 6 bases from J, leaving 9 bases between. Written as DNA, the CDR3 is TGCGCCAGCAGCCAGGGGGTTTCTCAGCCCCAGCATTTT. Protein product: CASSQGVSQPQHF.

The V call is TRBV7-6, the J call TRBJ1-4; 8 bases align to TRBD1. The trim removed 3 bases at V and 1 base at J, leaving 4 bases unmatched. The CDR3 has 16 amino acids. Germline CDR1 SGHVS, CDR2 FNYEAQ. The CDR3 DNA reads TGTGCCAGCAGCTTGGACAGGGAGGGAACTAATGAAAAACTGTTTTTT. Its protein is CASSLDREGTNEKLFF.

This chain links TRBV5-3 with TRBJ2-7; TRBD2 matches at 10 bases. TRBV5-3 falls under the ORF class, with uncertain function. J was trimmed by 3 bases and V by 0 bases; bases with no gene match: 6. The CDR3 sequence is 16 residues long. Here the CDR3 reads CARSLDLAGVNYEQYF. The CDR3 nucleotides read TGTGCCAGAAGCTTGGATCTAGCGGGAGTTAACTACGAGCAGTACTTC.

The chain has TRBV2 and TRBJ2-5; the match to TRBD2 covers 8 bases. Germline trimming cut 11 bases from V and 3 bases from J; bases unmatched to any gene: 8. Germline values: CDR1 SNHLY, CDR2 FYNNEI. The CDR3 loop spans 13 amino acids. The CDR3 is CAHGAGGEETQYF. CDR3 sequence (DNA): TGTGCCCACGGGGCGGGAGGAGAAGAGACCCAGTACTTC.

The chain has TRBV3-1 (or the pseudogene TRBV3-2) and TRBJ2-1; D is uncertain. This CDR3 contains 12 residues. Trimming stripped 1 base from V and 9 bases from J, with 7 bases between. Germline V gene sequence: CDR1 LGHDT, CDR2 YNNKEL (reference sequence). The CDR3 DNA is TGTGCCAGCAGCCAAGTTACCAGTGAGCAGTTCTTC. The encoded protein is CASSQVTSEQFF.

The J gene is TRBJ2-5, the V gene TRBV11-1; 8 bases align to TRBD2. Germline CDR1 and CDR2: SGHAT and FQDESV (reference sequence). J lost 5 bases, V lost 6 bases, and 14 bases had no gene match. CDR3 size: 16 residues. The CDR3 protein is CASSQQQGSGGETQYF. In DNA form, the CDR3 reads TGTGCCAGCAGTCAACAACAGGGATCGGGGGGGGAGACCCAGTACTTC.

V is TRBV5-6 and J is TRBJ2-7, with unresolved D. Germline CDR1 reads SGHDT; CDR2 reads YYEEEE. Trimming pared 0 bases from V and 5 bases from J, leaving 6 bases between. The CDR3 contains 12 residues. The CDR3 loop is CASSLEDNEQYF. The CDR3 bases are TGTGCCAGCAGCTTGGAAGACAACGAGCAGTACTTC.

The J gene is TRBJ1-2, the V gene TRBV24-1; 10 bases line up with TRBD1. The CDR3 extends over 13 amino acids. Germline lookup yields CDR1 KGHDR and CDR2 SFDVKD. Losses at the gene ends were 5 bases for V and 6 bases for J; bases not matched to a gene: 2. The chain's CDR3 is CATSGGTGDGYTF. The CDR3 DNA is TGTGCCACCAGTGGCGGGACAGGGGATGGCTACACCTTC.

CDR3 sequence (DNA): TGTGCCAGCAGGTCCCAGGGGAGCTCCTACGAGCAGTACTTC. Its protein is CASRSQGSSYEQYF. The chain is built from TRBV2 and TRBJ2-7; TRBD1 is a possible D gene (6 bases). The germline gives CDR1 SNHLY, CDR2 FYNNEI. The CDR3 is made up of 14 amino acids. V dropped 6 bases and J dropped 0 bases, with 12 bases sitting between them.

V gene TRBV6-6 combines with J gene TRBJ2-7; tentatively, D is TRBD2 (6 bases). The CDR3 runs 14 residues. Trimming pared 0 bases from V and 4 bases from J, leaving 10 bases between. The V gene's germline CDR1 is MNHNY and CDR2 SVGAGI (reference sequence). This CDR3 reads CASSYSSGEYEQYF. The CDR3 DNA sequence: TGTGCCAGCAGTTACTCGTCGGGGGAGTACGAGCAGTACTTC.

V usage is TRBV6-5 and J usage is TRBJ1-5; possibly TRBD1 for D (6 bases). Trimming shortened V by 7 bases and J by 4 bases, and 14 bases separated the two germline ends. The germline CDR1 and CDR2 sequences are MNHEY and SVGAGI. The CDR3 length is 14 residues. In nucleotides, the CDR3 is TGTGCCAGCACATGGGTACAGGGAAATCAGCCCCAGCATTTT. Protein product: CASTWVQGNQPQHF.

V gene TRBV3-1 (or the pseudogene TRBV3-2) combines with J gene TRBJ2-3; TRBD1 or TRBD2 may be the D gene (5 bases each). This CDR3 comprises 15 residues. Between the trimmed V and J ends, which lost 4 bases and 2 bases, there was a span of 13 bases. CDR1 and CDR2 (germline): LGHDT, YNNKEL (reference sequence). The CDR3 DNA is TGTGCCAGCAGCCCCCGGCCGGGACCCACAGATACGCAGTATTTT. Its translation: CASSPRPGPTDTQYF.

J is TRBJ2-5 and V is TRBV19; TRBD1 agrees at 9 bases. Germline lookup yields CDR1 LNHDA and CDR2 SQIVND (reference sequence). The CDR3 length is 14 residues. Trimming cost V 11 bases and J 1 base; bases outside gene matches: 8. The CDR3 is CAGRTGEAQETQYF. CDR3 coding DNA: TGTGCCGGGAGGACAGGGGAGGCCCAAGAGACCCAGTACTTC.

The chain links TRBV15 to TRBJ2-4; 9 nucleotides line up with TRBD1. CDR1 is LNHNV, CDR2 YYDKDF, per germline (reference sequence). The trim removed 3 bases at V and 7 bases at J, leaving 7 bases unmatched. The CDR3 is made up of 15 amino acids. The DNA for the CDR3 is TGTGCCACCAGCAGCTCCGGGACAGGGAATAACATTCAGTACTTC. This gives the protein CATSSSGTGNNIQYF.

The chain links TRBV27 to TRBJ2-2, with TRBD2 matching 7 bases. Trimming cost V 6 bases and J 9 bases; bases outside gene matches: 1. The CDR3 consists of 11 residues. Germline CDR1 reads MNHEY; CDR2 reads SMNVEV (reference sequence). The CDR3 DNA reads TGTGCCAGCAGCGGGGGGTGGGAGCTGTTTTTT. Its translation is CASSGGWELFF.

The V and J genes are TRBV11-3 and TRBJ2-3; TRBD2 matches 9 bases. Trimming took 4 bases from V and 6 from J; bases not matched to a gene: 8. The germline gives CDR1 SGHNT, CDR2 YENEEA. The CDR3 has 15 amino acids. CDR3 sequence (DNA): TGTGCCAGCAGCTCCCCTGCGGGGGGGCGGGATACGCAGTATTTT. As protein: CASSSPAGGRDTQYF.

As for this clone: The same CDR3 can be traced to other DNA sequences in this sample. V is TRBV9 and J is TRBJ1-3; maybe TRBD1 (6 bases). Trimming stripped 0 bases from V and 2 bases from J, with 6 bases between. Germline V gene data show CDR1 as SGDLS and CDR2 as YYNGEE. The CDR3 runs 14 residues. The CDR3 DNA reads TGTGCCAGCAGCGTAGCAGGGGCTGGAAACACCATATATTTT. This translates into CASSVAGAGNTIYF.

The chain joins TRBV18 to TRBJ2-3; D uncertain. The V gene's germline CDR1 is KGHSH and CDR2 LQKENI. The V end lost 2 bases, the J end lost 1 base, and 7 bases lay between the germline ends. This CDR3 contains 14 residues. The CDR3 here is CASSPRPGTDTQYF. The CDR3 DNA sequence: TGTGCCAGCTCACCAAGGCCGGGCACAGATACGCAGTATTTT.